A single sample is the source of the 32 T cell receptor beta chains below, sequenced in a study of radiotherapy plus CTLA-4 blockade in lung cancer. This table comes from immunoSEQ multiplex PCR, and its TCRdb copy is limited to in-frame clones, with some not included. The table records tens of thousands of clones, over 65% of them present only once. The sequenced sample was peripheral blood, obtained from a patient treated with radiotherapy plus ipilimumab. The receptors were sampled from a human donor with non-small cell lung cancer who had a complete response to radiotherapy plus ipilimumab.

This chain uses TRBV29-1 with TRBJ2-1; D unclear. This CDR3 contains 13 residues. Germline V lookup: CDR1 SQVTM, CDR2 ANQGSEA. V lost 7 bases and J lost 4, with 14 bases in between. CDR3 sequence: CSGISEKYNEQFF. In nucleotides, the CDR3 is TGCAGCGGAATTAGTGAGAAGTACAATGAGCAGTTCTTC.

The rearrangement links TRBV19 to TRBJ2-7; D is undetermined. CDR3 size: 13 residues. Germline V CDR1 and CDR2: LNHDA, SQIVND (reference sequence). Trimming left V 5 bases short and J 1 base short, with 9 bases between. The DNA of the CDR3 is TGTGCCAGTAGTTCGGACGGATCCTACGAGCAGTACTTC. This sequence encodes CASSSDGSYEQYF.

The CDR3 nucleotides read TGCGCCAGCAGCCAGAGCAGGGTTAGCGGGTATGGCTACACCTTC. This codes for CASSQSRVSGYGYTF. This sequence joins TRBV4-3 and TRBJ1-2; tentatively, D is TRBD1 (5 bases). V lost 3 bases and J 5 bases, leaving 16 bases between the germline ends. Germline loops: CDR1 LGHNA, CDR2 YSLEER. The CDR3 contains 15 residues.

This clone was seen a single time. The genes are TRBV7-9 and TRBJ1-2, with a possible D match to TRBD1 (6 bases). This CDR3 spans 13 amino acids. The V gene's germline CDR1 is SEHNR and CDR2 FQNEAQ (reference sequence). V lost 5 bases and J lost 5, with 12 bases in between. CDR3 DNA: TGTGCCAGCAGCGCCGGACAGATTTATGGCTACACCTTC. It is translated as CASSAGQIYGYTF.

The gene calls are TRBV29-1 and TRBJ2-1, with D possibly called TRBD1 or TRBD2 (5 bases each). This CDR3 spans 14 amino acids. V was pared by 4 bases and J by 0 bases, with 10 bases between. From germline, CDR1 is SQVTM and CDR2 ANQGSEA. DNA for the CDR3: TGCAGCGTTGGCGCAGGGAGCTCCTACAATGAGCAGTTCTTC. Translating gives CSVGAGSSYNEQFF.

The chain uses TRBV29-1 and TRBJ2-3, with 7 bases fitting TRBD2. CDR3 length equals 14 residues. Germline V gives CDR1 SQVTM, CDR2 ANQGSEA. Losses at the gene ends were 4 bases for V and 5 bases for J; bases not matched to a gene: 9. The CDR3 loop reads CSVGGASGIDTQYF. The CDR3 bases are TGCAGCGTTGGAGGGGCTAGCGGTATAGATACGCAGTATTTT.

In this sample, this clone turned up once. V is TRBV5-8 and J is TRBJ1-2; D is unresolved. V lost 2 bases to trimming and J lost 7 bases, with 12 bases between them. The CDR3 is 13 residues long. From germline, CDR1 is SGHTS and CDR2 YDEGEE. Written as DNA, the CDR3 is TGTGCCAGCAGCTTTAAAGGGAGGACTGGCTACACCTTC. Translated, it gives CASSFKGRTGYTF.

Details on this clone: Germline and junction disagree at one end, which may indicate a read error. CDR3 sequence: CASSWDGHNEQFF. Written as DNA, the CDR3 is TGTGCTAGCAGCTGGGACGGACACAATGAGCAGTTCTTC. V and J are TRBV7-7 and TRBJ2-1, with D perhaps being TRBD1 or TRBD2 (5 bases each). CDR1 and CDR2 (germline): SSHAT, FNYEAQ (reference sequence). The CDR3 spans 13 residues.

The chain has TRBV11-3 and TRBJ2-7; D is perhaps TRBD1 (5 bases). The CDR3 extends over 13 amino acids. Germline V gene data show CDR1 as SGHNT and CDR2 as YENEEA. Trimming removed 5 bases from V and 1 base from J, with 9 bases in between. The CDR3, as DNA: TGTGCCAGCAGCCCGGACACATCCTACGAGCAGTACGTC. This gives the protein CASSPDTSYEQYV.

The CDR3 spells CASSTPGLSGGANYGYTF. In DNA form, the CDR3 reads TGCGCCAGCAGCACCCCTGGCTTGTCAGGGGGAGCTAACTATGGCTACACCTTC. The chain employs TRBV5-1 and TRBJ1-2; 7 bases match TRBD1. The CDR3 runs 18 residues. CDR1 is SGHRS and CDR2 is YFSETQ in the germline V gene. The ends lost 4 bases at V and 0 bases at J; junction bases unmatched: 15.

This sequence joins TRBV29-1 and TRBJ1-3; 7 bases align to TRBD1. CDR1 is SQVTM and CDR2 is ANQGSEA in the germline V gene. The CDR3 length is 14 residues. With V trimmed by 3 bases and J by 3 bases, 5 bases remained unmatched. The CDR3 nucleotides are TGCAGCGTTGACGCCGGGACAGTTGGAAACACCATATATTTT. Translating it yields CSVDAGTVGNTIYF. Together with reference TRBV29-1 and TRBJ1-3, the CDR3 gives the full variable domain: SAVISQKPSRDICQRGTSLTIQCQVDSQVTMMFWYRQQPGQSLTLIATANQGSEATYESGFVIDKFPISRPNLTFSTLTVSNMSPEDSSIYLCSVDAGTVGNTIYFGEGSWLTVV.

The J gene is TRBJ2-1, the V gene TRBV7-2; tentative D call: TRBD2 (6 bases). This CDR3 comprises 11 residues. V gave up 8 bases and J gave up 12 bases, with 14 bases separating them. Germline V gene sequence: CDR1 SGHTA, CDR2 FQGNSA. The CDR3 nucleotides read TGTGCCAGCCGATGGTCGGGGGTGCAGTTCTTC. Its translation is CASRWSGVQFF.

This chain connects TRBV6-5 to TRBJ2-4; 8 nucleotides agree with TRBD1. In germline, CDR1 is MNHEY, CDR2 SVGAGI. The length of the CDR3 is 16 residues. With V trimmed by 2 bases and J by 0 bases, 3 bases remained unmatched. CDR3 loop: CASSYEGQAAKNIQYF. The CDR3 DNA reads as TGTGCCAGCAGTTACGAGGGACAGGCAGCCAAAAACATTCAGTACTTC.

Written as DNA, the CDR3 is TGTGCCAGCAGTTCCTACCTACGGGCTTTCTTT. Residues: CASSSYLRAFF. V usage is TRBV6-5 and J usage is TRBJ1-1; D not resolved. The germline V gene encodes CDR1 MNHEY and CDR2 SVGAGI. Trimming stripped 4 bases from V and 11 bases from J, with 11 bases between. CDR3 size: 11 residues.

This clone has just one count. The CDR3 bases are TGTGCCAGCAGGGGACTAGCGGGGACGGAGGAGCAGTTCTTC. Amino acids: CASRGLAGTEEQFF. V and J are TRBV6-5 and TRBJ2-1, with 13 bases that match TRBD2. The CDR3 runs to 14 residues. Germline loops: CDR1 MNHEY, CDR2 SVGAGI. J gave up 10 bases and V 6 bases, and 6 bases lay outside the gene matches.

CDR3 in amino acids: CASSPSDTQYF. The CDR3 DNA reads TGTGCCAGCTCACCATCAGATACGCAGTATTTT. V gene TRBV18 combines with J gene TRBJ2-3; no clear D. V lost 2 bases and J lost 4, with 1 base in between. In germline, CDR1 is KGHSH, CDR2 LQKENI. The length of the CDR3 is 11 residues.

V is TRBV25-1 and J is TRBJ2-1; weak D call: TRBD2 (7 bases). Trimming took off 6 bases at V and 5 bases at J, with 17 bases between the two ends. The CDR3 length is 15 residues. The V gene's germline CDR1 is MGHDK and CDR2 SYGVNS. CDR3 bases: TGTGCCAGCAGACCATCAAGGGGGGGTAACAATGAGCAGTTCTTC. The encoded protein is CASRPSRGGNNEQFF.

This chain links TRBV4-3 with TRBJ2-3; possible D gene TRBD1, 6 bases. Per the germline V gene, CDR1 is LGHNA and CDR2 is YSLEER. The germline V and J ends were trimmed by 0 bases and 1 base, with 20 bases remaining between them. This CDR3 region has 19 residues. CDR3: CASSQDLAGWGQGTDTQYF. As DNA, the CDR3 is TGCGCCAGCAGCCAAGATCTCGCTGGCTGGGGGCAAGGCACAGATACGCAGTATTTT.

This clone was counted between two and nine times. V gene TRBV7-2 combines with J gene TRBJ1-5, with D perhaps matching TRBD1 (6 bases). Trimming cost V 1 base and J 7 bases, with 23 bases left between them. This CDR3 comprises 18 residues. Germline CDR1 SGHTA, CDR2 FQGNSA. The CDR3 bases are TGTGCCAGCAGCTTAGGGCTACCGGGGGCGGGGAGAGGGCAGCCCCAGCATTTT. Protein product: CASSLGLPGAGRGQPQHF.

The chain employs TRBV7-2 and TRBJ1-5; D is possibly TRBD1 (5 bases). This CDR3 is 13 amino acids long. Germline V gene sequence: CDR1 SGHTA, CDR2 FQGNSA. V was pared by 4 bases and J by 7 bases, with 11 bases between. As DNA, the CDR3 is TGTGCCAGCAGCTCCAGGGTGGCGCAGCCCCAGCATTTT. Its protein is CASSSRVAQPQHF.

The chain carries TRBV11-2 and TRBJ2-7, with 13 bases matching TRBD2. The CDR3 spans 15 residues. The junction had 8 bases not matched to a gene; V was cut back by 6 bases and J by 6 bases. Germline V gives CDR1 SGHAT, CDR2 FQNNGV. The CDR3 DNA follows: TGTGCCAGCAGGTCGACTAGCGGGAGGCGGGGCGAGCAGTACGTC. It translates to CASRSTSGRRGEQYV.

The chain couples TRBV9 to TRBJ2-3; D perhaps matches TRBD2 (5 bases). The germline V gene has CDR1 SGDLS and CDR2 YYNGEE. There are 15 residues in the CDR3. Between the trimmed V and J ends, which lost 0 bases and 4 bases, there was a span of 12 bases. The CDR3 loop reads CASSVVSLAADTQYF. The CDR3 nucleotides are TGTGCCAGCAGCGTAGTGAGTCTAGCCGCAGATACGCAGTATTTT.

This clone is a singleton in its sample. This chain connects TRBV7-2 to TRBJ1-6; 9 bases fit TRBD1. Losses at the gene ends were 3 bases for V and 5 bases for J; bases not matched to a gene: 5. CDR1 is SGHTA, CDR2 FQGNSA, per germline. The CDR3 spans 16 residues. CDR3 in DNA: TGTGCCAGCAGCTTGTACGGACAGGGGAATAATTCACCCCTCCACTTT. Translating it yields CASSLYGQGNNSPLHF.

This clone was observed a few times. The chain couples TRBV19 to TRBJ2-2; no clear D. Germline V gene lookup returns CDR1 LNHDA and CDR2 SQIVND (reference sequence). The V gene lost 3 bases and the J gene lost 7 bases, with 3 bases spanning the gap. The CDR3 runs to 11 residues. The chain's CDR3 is CASSMIGELFF. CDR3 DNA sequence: TGTGCCAGTAGTATGATCGGGGAGCTGTTTTTT. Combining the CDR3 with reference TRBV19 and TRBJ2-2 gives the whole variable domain DGGITQSPKYLFRKEGQNVTLSCEQNLNHDAMYWYRQDPGQGLRLIYYSQIVNDFQKGDIAEGYSVSREKKESFPLTVTSAQKNPTAFYLCASSMIGELFFGEGSRLTVL.

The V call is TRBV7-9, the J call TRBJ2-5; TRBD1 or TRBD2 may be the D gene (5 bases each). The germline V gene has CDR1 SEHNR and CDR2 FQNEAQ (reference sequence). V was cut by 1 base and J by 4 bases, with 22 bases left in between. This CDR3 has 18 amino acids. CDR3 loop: CASSLVGLRGAVRETQYF. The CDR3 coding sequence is TGTGCCAGCAGCTTAGTGGGGTTGAGGGGCGCGGTTCGAGAGACCCAGTACTTC.

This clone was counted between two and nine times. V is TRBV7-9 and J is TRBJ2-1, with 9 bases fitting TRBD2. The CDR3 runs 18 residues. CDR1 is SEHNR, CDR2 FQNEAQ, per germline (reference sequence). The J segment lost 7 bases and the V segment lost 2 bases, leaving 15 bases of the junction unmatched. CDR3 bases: TGTGCCAGCAGCTTACCCCGCCTGGGGCGGGGGGGCCTAAATGAGCAGTTCTTC. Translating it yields CASSLPRLGRGGLNEQFF.

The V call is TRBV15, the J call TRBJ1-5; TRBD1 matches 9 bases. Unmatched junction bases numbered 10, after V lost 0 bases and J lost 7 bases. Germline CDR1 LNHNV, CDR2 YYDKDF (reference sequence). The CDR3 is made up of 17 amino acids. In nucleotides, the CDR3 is TGTGCCACCAGCAGAGATCAGGTTGACAGGGGGGGACAGCCCCAGCATTTT. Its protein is CATSRDQVDRGGQPQHF.

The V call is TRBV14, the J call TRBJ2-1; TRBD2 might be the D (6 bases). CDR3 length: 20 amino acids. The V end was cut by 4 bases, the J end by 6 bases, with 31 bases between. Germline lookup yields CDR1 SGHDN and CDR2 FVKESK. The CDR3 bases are TGTGCCAGCAGCCGGGAGCTCGGACTAAGCTTTAGTCGGGGACTCAATGAGCAGTTCTTC. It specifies CASSRELGLSFSRGLNEQFF. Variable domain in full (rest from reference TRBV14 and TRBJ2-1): EAGVTQFPSHSVIEKGQTVTLRCDPISGHDNLYWYRRVMGKEIKFLLHFVKESKQDESGMPNNRFLAERTGGTYSTLKVQPAELEDSGVYFCASSRELGLSFSRGLNEQFFGPGTRLTVL.

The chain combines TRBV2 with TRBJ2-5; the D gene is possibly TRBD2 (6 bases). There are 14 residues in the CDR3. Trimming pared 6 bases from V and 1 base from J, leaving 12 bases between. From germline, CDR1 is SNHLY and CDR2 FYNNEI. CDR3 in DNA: TGTGCCAGCAGGGCGGGACCGAGCCAAGAGACCCAGTACTTC. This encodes CASRAGPSQETQYF. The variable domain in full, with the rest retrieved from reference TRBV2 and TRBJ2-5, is EPEVTQTPSHQVTQMGQEVILRCVPISNHLYFYWYRQILGQKVEFLVSFYNNEISEKSEIFDDQFSVERPDGSNFTLKIRSTKLEDSAMYFCASRAGPSQETQYFGPGTRLLVL.

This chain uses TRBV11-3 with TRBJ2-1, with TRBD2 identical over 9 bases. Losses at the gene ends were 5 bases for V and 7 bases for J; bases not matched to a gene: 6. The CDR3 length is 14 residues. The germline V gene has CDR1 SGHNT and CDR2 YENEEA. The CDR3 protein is CASSPSGGRNEQFF. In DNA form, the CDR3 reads TGTGCCAGCAGCCCAAGCGGGGGGAGGAATGAGCAGTTCTTC.

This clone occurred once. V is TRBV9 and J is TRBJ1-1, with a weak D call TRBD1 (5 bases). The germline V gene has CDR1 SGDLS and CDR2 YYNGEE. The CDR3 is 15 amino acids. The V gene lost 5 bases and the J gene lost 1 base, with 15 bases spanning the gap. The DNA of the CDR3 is TGTGCCAGCAGTCTTACCGGGACTTCGAACACTGAAGCTTTCTTT. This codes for CASSLTGTSNTEAFF.

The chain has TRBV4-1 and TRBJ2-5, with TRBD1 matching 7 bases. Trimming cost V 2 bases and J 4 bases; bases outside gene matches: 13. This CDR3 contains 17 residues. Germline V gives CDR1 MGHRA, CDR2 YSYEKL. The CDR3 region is CASSQYRSQGLGETQYF. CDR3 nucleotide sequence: TGCGCCAGCAGCCAATACCGTTCACAGGGGCTGGGAGAGACCCAGTACTTC.